The 2 T cell receptor beta chains in this list originate from one sample, sequenced in a study of Graves' ophthalmopathy and Graves' hyperthyroidism. CDR3 regions of TCR beta were amplified from RNA transcripts. An initial RT-PCR round employing HTBI primers preceded a second-round multiplex PCR. Via MiXCR, TCRdb re-called the multiplex PCR reads, giving one row per CDR3 protein. The sample lists about 210,000 distinct CDR3 sequences; 29% were seen once. Sequencing was performed on peripheral blood. All receptors come from a man in his fifties or sixties with Graves' ophthalmopathy.

This clonotype was recorded at least ten times. The rearrangement joins TRBV9 to TRBJ2-7; D not certain. The germline V gene encodes CDR1 SGDLS and CDR2 YYNGEE. V lost 0 bases to trimming and J lost 7 bases, with 17 bases between them. The CDR3 length is 15 residues. The CDR3 region is CASSVEQGPFREQYF. Here the CDR3 DNA reads TGTGCCAGCAGCGTAGAACAAGGGCCCTTTAGGGAGCAGTACTTC.

V and J are TRBV6-1 and TRBJ1-1; D remains ambiguous. The CDR3 runs to 14 residues. Trimming took 2 bases from V and 7 from J, leaving 14 bases between them. Germline loops: CDR1 MNHNS, CDR2 SASEGT. The CDR3 here is CASSEFPPHDEAFF. In DNA, the CDR3 is TGTGCCAGCAGTGAATTCCCTCCTCACGATGAAGCTTTCTTT.